Below, 26 T cell receptor beta chains from the same sample are listed, as sequenced in a study of blood T cell repertoires in COVID-19. Assay: immunoSEQ multiplex PCR; the TCRdb copy retains only in-frame clones and omits some. The sample includes about 420,000 clones, over 85% seen only once; the top ten take about 0.91%. The sequencing sample was made of peripheral blood. The receptors derive from a young man with COVID-19, enrolled during active disease.

CDR3 DNA: TGTGCCAGCAGTTACTCGGTAGCGGGAGGGTACAATGAGCAGTTCTTC. Residues: CASSYSVAGGYNEQFF. This chain connects TRBV6-2 or TRBV6-3 to TRBJ2-1; 11 nucleotides agree with TRBD2. Germline CDR1 is MNHEY and CDR2 is SVGEGT. This CDR3 contains 16 residues. J was trimmed by 4 bases and V by 0 bases; bases with no gene match: 2.

The chain carries TRBV18 and TRBJ2-7, with no clear D. The CDR3 covers 14 residues. Trimming stripped 0 bases from V and 0 bases from J, with 6 bases between. CDR1 KGHSH and CDR2 LQKENI come from the germline V gene. CDR3 sequence reads: CASSPPTPSYEQYF. The CDR3 DNA is TGTGCCAGCTCACCACCGACACCCTCCTACGAGCAGTACTTC.

The chain is built from TRBV25-1 and TRBJ2-1; D not resolved. This CDR3 is built from 14 residues. Per the germline V gene, CDR1 is MGHDK and CDR2 is SYGVNS. Trimming cost V 2 bases and J 2 bases, with 7 bases left between them. DNA for the CDR3: TGTGCCAGCAGTGAAGCAGTTGCCTACAATGAGCAGTTCTTC. Translating gives CASSEAVAYNEQFF.

The chain uses TRBV2 and TRBJ2-5; 7 positions agree with TRBD1. Trimming at V came to 4 bases and at J to 3 bases, leaving 2 bases not matched to a gene. The CDR3 is 13 residues long. Germline V gene sequence: CDR1 SNHLY, CDR2 FYNNEI. The CDR3 nucleotides are TGTGCCAGCAGTGTGCAGGGGGAAGAGACCCAGTACTTC. Encoded protein: CASSVQGEETQYF.

The chain employs TRBV5-4 and TRBJ2-5, with TRBD2 identical over 8 bases. The CDR3 contains 17 residues. V was pared by 0 bases and J by 2 bases, with 9 bases of the junction left unmatched. The germline CDR1 and CDR2 sequences are SGHNT and YYREEE (reference sequence). Written as DNA, the CDR3 is TGTGCCAGCAGCTTGGCGGGGGGGAGGAGACTACAAGAGACCCAGTACTTC. This gives the protein CASSLAGGRRLQETQYF. Variable domain in full (rest from reference TRBV5-4 and TRBJ2-5): ETGVTQSPTHLIKTRGQQVTLRCSSQSGHNTVSWYQQALGQGPQFIFQYYREEENGRGNFPPRFSGLQFPNYSSELNVNALELDDSALYLCASSLAGGRRLQETQYFGPGTRLLVL.

This chain joins TRBV19 and TRBJ2-5, with 9 bases matching TRBD1. Germline V gene lookup returns CDR1 LNHDA and CDR2 SQIVND (reference sequence). The CDR3 is made up of 15 amino acids. The V gene end was trimmed by 7 bases and the J gene end by 4 bases; junction bases not matched to a gene: 10. The CDR3 DNA reads TGTGCCAGTAAAGCGCCGGGGACAGGGAGAGAGACCCAGTACTTC. It codes for CASKAPGTGRETQYF.

J is TRBJ2-5 and V is TRBV4-1; 12 bases align to TRBD2. The germline V gene encodes CDR1 MGHRA and CDR2 YSYEKL. The CDR3 extends over 16 amino acids. J was trimmed by 4 bases and V by 3 bases; bases with no gene match: 6. The CDR3 nucleotides are TGCGCCAGCAGCCAGACAGGACTAGCGGGACCAGAGACCCAGTACTTC. This gives the protein CASSQTGLAGPETQYF.

The genes are TRBV30 and TRBJ1-6; the match to TRBD1 covers 9 bases. This CDR3 has 15 amino acids. The J segment lost 8 bases and the V segment lost 2 bases, leaving 7 bases of the junction unmatched. Looked up from germline, CDR1 is GTSNPN and CDR2 is SVGIG (reference sequence). CDR3 sequence (DNA): TGTGCCTGGAGTACGACTAACAGGGGGCATTCACCCCTCCACTTT. Its translation is CAWSTTNRGHSPLHF.

The chain couples TRBV28 to TRBJ1-5, with D tentatively TRBD1 (6 bases). The CDR3 loop spans 15 amino acids. V was cut by 4 bases and J by 1 base, with 11 bases left in between. Germline CDR1 and CDR2: MDHEN and SYDVKM. The CDR3 loop reads CASSYTGRSNQPQHF. CDR3 in DNA: TGTGCCAGCAGTTATACAGGGAGAAGCAATCAGCCCCAGCATTTT.

The chain joins TRBV15 to TRBJ1-2; D is unresolved. There are 16 residues in the CDR3. Germline V lookup: CDR1 LNHNV, CDR2 YYDKDF (reference sequence). V dropped 0 bases and J dropped 0 bases, with 11 bases sitting between them. CDR3 region: CATSRDLGFPNYGYTF. CDR3 DNA: TGTGCCACCAGCAGAGATCTCGGGTTTCCTAACTATGGCTACACCTTC.

J is TRBJ2-1 and V is TRBV13; D is possibly TRBD2 (7 bases). The CDR3 sequence is 17 residues long. Trimming pared 8 bases from V and 5 bases from J, leaving 25 bases between. Germline CDR1 reads PRHDT; CDR2 reads FYEKMQ (reference sequence). CDR3 nucleotides: TGTGCCAGCCTGGGCCGGGAGGAGGGGGGCTGGAACAATGAGCAGTTCTTC. Its protein product is CASLGREEGGWNNEQFF.

This chain uses TRBV30 with TRBJ1-6; D not certain. Trimming pared 3 bases from V and 8 bases from J, leaving 29 bases between. The CDR3 runs to 19 residues. Germline CDR1 reads GTSNPN; CDR2 reads SVGIG (reference sequence). For the CDR3, the DNA is TGTGCCTGGAGGAACGGGAGGCGGTTCGCCGACGTATCGGATTCACCCCTCCACTTT. This sequence encodes CAWRNGRRFADVSDSPLHF.

The J gene is TRBJ2-7, the V gene TRBV4-1; 12 nucleotides match TRBD2. Germline V gives CDR1 MGHRA, CDR2 YSYEKL. V lost 1 base, J lost 2 bases, and 3 bases stayed unmatched. The CDR3 is 16 residues long. In DNA form, the CDR3 reads TGCGCCAGCAGCCAAGTGGGACTAGCGGGCACCTACGAGCAGTACTTC. It specifies CASSQVGLAGTYEQYF.

Here the CDR3 DNA reads TGTGCCAGCAGCCAAGGCCTAGCCTACTACGAGCAGTACTTC. Amino acids: CASSQGLAYYEQYF. V gene TRBV3-1 (or the pseudogene TRBV3-2) combines with J gene TRBJ2-7, with D maybe TRBD2 (5 bases). The CDR3 has 14 residues. V was trimmed by 1 base and J by 3 bases, leaving 10 bases between them. Germline-derived CDR1 and CDR2 are LGHDT and YNNKEL (reference sequence).

V gene TRBV28 combines with J gene TRBJ1-4; a possible D gene is TRBD1 (6 bases). Germline assignment: CDR1 MDHEN and CDR2 SYDVKM. There are 15 residues in the CDR3. Deletions cut 8 bases from V and 2 bases from J, with 15 bases between. The CDR3 sequence: CASGTRDTTNEKLFF. DNA of the CDR3: TGTGCCAGCGGAACCCGGGACACGACTAATGAAAAACTGTTTTTT.

The chain carries TRBV19 and TRBJ1-1; possibly TRBD1 for D (5 bases). Trimming left V 5 bases short and J 1 base short, with 20 bases between. CDR3 length: 17 amino acids. Per the germline V gene, CDR1 is LNHDA and CDR2 is SQIVND (reference sequence). The CDR3 sequence is CASSLSKVGVRNTEAFF. The CDR3 DNA is TGTGCCAGTAGTCTCTCTAAGGTAGGGGTAAGGAACACTGAAGCTTTCTTT.

In its sample, this clone was seen once. The chain employs TRBV2 and TRBJ2-7; D call uncertain. CDR1 is SNHLY and CDR2 is FYNNEI in the germline V gene. The ends were cut back, 4 bases at V and 3 bases at J, with 10 bases in the middle. The CDR3 loop spans 13 amino acids. The CDR3 region has the DNA TGTGCCAGCAGTGTACGGTTACTCTACGAGCAGTACTTC. This translates into CASSVRLLYEQYF.

J is TRBJ2-7 and V is TRBV7-9, with D possibly being TRBD2 (6 bases). Deletions cut 0 bases from V and 6 bases from J, with 9 bases between. The germline V gene has CDR1 SEHNR and CDR2 FQNEAQ (reference sequence). This CDR3 has 13 residues. The CDR3 DNA is TGTGCCAGCAGCTTAGCGCGGGGTTTCGAGCAGTACTTC. As protein: CASSLARGFEQYF.

The chain carries TRBV7-3 and TRBJ2-3; TRBD2 agrees at 8 bases. The CDR3 length is 13 residues. CDR1 and CDR2 from the germline V gene are SGHTA and FQGTGA. The V segment lost 5 bases and the J segment 6 bases; nucleotides outside the gene matches: 4. For the CDR3, the DNA is TGTGCCAGCAGCCTGACTAGCGTGGATACGCAGTATTTT. Its protein is CASSLTSVDTQYF.

The J gene is TRBJ1-4, the V gene TRBV6-6; D is undetermined. The CDR3 loop spans 12 amino acids. Germline CDR1 MNHNY, CDR2 SVGAGI (reference sequence). With 5 bases removed from V and 4 bases from J, the gap between germline ends came to 5 bases. CDR3 protein: CASSQSNEKLFF. The CDR3 DNA reads TGTGCCAGCAGTCAGAGTAATGAAAAACTGTTTTTT.

The chain carries TRBV2 and TRBJ2-3; tentative D call: TRBD2 (5 bases). Looked up from germline, CDR1 is SNHLY and CDR2 is FYNNEI. The V gene lost 2 bases and the J gene lost 2 bases, with 14 bases spanning the gap. The CDR3 extends over 16 amino acids. The DNA of the CDR3 is TGTGCCAGCAGTGAACTCGGGGTGTCGCACACAGATACGCAGTATTTT. It specifies CASSELGVSHTDTQYF.

V and J are TRBV10-3 and TRBJ1-1, with 9 bases matching TRBD1. V gave up 5 bases and J gave up 1 base; unmatched junction bases: 5. The CDR3 length is 15 residues. Germline loops: CDR1 ENHRY, CDR2 SYGVKD. The CDR3 spells CAISKQGAENTEAFF. The CDR3 DNA reads as TGTGCCATCAGTAAACAGGGGGCCGAGAACACTGAAGCTTTCTTT.

The J gene is TRBJ2-1, the V gene TRBV2, with 12 bases matching TRBD2. V lost 6 bases, J lost 0 bases, and 18 bases stayed unmatched. This CDR3 comprises 21 residues. CDR1 and CDR2 (germline): SNHLY, FYNNEI. The DNA for the CDR3 is TGTGCCAGCAGGACCGACGGGGGACTAGCGGGCGGGTTTCCCTCCTACAATGAGCAGTTCTTC. Translated, it gives CASRTDGGLAGGFPSYNEQFF.

With respect to this clone: This likely stems from a read error, as it lies one base from a far larger clone. The chain has TRBV6-6 and TRBJ2-1; D ambiguous. With 6 bases removed from V and 2 bases from J, the gap between germline ends came to 8 bases. This CDR3 region has 13 residues. The germline V gene has CDR1 MNHNY and CDR2 SVGAGI (reference sequence). The chain's CDR3 is CASSPRAYNEQFF. The CDR3 DNA follows: TGTGCCAGCAGCCCCCGGGCCTACAATGAGCAGTTCTTC.

This rearrangement joins TRBV7-3 to TRBJ2-3, with TRBD1 matching over 8 bases. With 4 bases clipped from V and 4 bases from J, the junction kept 10 bases outside the gene matches. In germline, CDR1 is SGHTA, CDR2 FQGTGA. This CDR3 comprises 16 residues. The CDR3 protein is CASSYQGAGVADTQYF. The DNA of the CDR3 is TGTGCCAGCAGCTACCAGGGGGCGGGCGTGGCAGATACGCAGTATTTT.

This clone was seen ten or more times. The rearrangement uses TRBV4-2 and TRBJ2-7, with 8 bases lining up with TRBD2. Unmatched junction bases numbered 8, after V lost 4 bases and J lost 6 bases. CDR3 length: 14 residues. The germline V gene has CDR1 LGHNA and CDR2 YNFKEQ. The CDR3 DNA reads TGTGCCAGCAGCCTCCCGGGACTAGGGACCGAGCAGTACTTC. As protein: CASSLPGLGTEQYF.